There are a few counts of the clone carrying this T cell receptor beta chain. Vbeta (60) and Jbeta (13) primers were used in the PCR. Profiling relied on immunoSEQ multiplex PCR, and the TCRdb table lists in-frame clones only, not all of them. Among 150,000 to 200,000 clones, 78% were seen once, and the ten largest hold 11% to 15%. The data derive from a study of cytomegalovirus exposure and HLA in healthy donors. The overall study: When 350 to 400 donors were genotyped, about 81% of them were found to fall in the Caucasian-associated ancestry cluster.

This CDR3 has 13 residues. Germline CDR1 reads MNHNS; CDR2 reads SASEGT. With 10 bases removed from V and 3 bases from J, the gap between germline ends came to 16 bases. Sequencing input: PBMCs. The rearrangement uses TRBV6-1 and TRBJ2-7, with a possible D match to TRBD2 (7 bases). The receptor was isolated from a woman aged 25 to 45 in good health and CMV-seropositive. CDR3 in amino acids: CATGGRDRYEQYF. CDR3 coding DNA: TGTGCCACCGGGGGGCGGGACCGCTACGAGCAGTACTTC.